A single sample is the source of the 2 T cell receptor beta chains below, sequenced in a study of blood T cell repertoires in COVID-19. The protocol was immunoSEQ multiplex PCR, while the TCRdb copy is restricted to in-frame clones and leaves out a portion. Seen here are more than 110,000 clones, about four fifths observed once, and the top ten hold just under 9%. The specimen was peripheral blood. The receptor set was obtained from a woman older than 75 in a cohort sampled during active or convalescent COVID-19.

The rearrangement uses TRBV6-1 and TRBJ1-1; no firm D call. There are 13 residues in the CDR3. The germline V gene encodes CDR1 MNHNS and CDR2 SASEGT. V gave up 3 bases and J gave up 0 bases, with 5 bases separating them. In DNA form, the CDR3 reads TGTGCCAGCAGTGATCAATTGAACACTGAAGCTTTCTTT. It specifies CASSDQLNTEAFF.

The gene calls are TRBV6-5 and TRBJ1-1, with D perhaps TRBD1 (5 bases). The germline gives CDR1 MNHEY, CDR2 SVGAGI. Trimming left V 6 bases short and J 0 bases short, with 11 bases between. This CDR3 comprises 14 residues. The CDR3: CASRKDILNTEAFF. CDR3 DNA sequence: TGTGCCAGCAGGAAGGACATTTTGAACACTGAAGCTTTCTTT.